This T cell receptor (beta chain) was sequenced in a study of cytomegalovirus exposure and HLA in healthy donors. Study observations and caveats: Most of the CMV-associated TCR beta chains (in a later analysis) appeared to be HLA-restricted. Through in vitro validation, three CMV-associated chains were shown to be specific for CMV antigens. In a later analysis, at a false discovery rate of 0.05, approximately 16,000 TCR beta sequences were associated with HLA alleles.

Germline V gives CDR1 SGHVS, CDR2 FQNEAQ. This CDR3 has 11 residues. Trimming left V 5 bases short and J 7 bases short, with 8 bases between. PCR employed 60 Vbeta and 13 Jbeta primers. TCRdb's table, derived via immunoSEQ multiplex PCR, lists solely in-frame clones and lacks some. The sample contains about 140,000 clones, 80% of which appear only once. This clone was observed a few times. Its target is unknown. Those who donated were healthy bone marrow donors. The sequencing sample was made of PBMCs. This TCR was recovered from a middle-aged man in good health and CMV-seronegative. The rearrangement joins TRBV7-8 to TRBJ1-1; D gene uncertain. The chain's CDR3 is CASSPGVEAFF. The CDR3 nucleotides read TGTGCCAGCAGCCCCGGGGTTGAAGCTTTCTTT.